A single sample is the source of the 12 T cell receptor beta chains below, sequenced in a study of blood T cell repertoires in COVID-19 (dated by TCRdb to 2019 to 2021). Libraries were built with the immunoSEQ multiplex PCR assay. TCRdb's version of the immuneACCESS table is confined to in-frame rearrangements and falls short of the full clone set. An unresolved V gene accounts for under half of the shortfall where checked; the remainder is of unknown origin. Here the sample has approximately 200,000 clones; 75% to 90% occur a single time. Together, the top ten hold 1.2% of the sample. The specimen was PBMCs or T cells enriched from blood (not recorded which). These receptors originate from a man aged 25 to 40 who had recovered from COVID-19.

The chain links TRBV19 to TRBJ1-2; no firm D call. CDR3 length equals 14 residues. V lost 1 base and J 4 bases, leaving 10 bases between the germline ends. Germline V lookup: CDR1 LNHDA, CDR2 SQIVND (reference sequence). CDR3 amino acids: CASSIVENSYGYTF. The CDR3, as DNA: TGTGCCAGTAGTATAGTCGAAAACAGCTATGGCTACACCTTC.

This clone appeared once. The V gene is TRBV29-1, the J gene TRBJ2-7, with 8 bases fitting TRBD1. V was pared by 5 bases and J by 4 bases, with 7 bases of the junction left unmatched. In germline, CDR1 is SQVTM, CDR2 ANQGSEA. The CDR3 covers 13 residues. In DNA, the CDR3 is TGCAGCGTTTCAGGGGGCGAAGGATACGAGCAGTACTTC. This translates into CSVSGGEGYEQYF.

The chain combines TRBV7-2 with TRBJ2-7; TRBD2 matches 15 bases. Trimming took 5 bases from V and 5 from J; bases not matched to a gene: 4. The CDR3 loop spans 15 amino acids. Germline V gene lookup returns CDR1 SGHTA and CDR2 FQGNSA. The CDR3 DNA reads as TGTGCCAGCAGCCGGACTAGCGGGAGGGCCGACGAGCAGTACTTC. This codes for CASSRTSGRADEQYF.

This chain connects TRBV6-5 to TRBJ2-3; D perhaps matches TRBD1 (6 bases). V was trimmed by 0 bases and J by 3 bases, leaving 10 bases between them. Germline CDR1 is MNHEY and CDR2 is SVGAGI. This CDR3 comprises 15 residues. The CDR3 nucleotides are TGTGCCAGCAGTTACTCGGGGCAGGGGACAGATACGCAGTATTTT. This codes for CASSYSGQGTDTQYF.

The chain couples TRBV13 to TRBJ2-3; 8 bases match TRBD2. The CDR3 length is 20 residues. CDR1 and CDR2 (germline): PRHDT, FYEKMQ (reference sequence). The V and J ends lost 6 bases and 1 base, in that order; junction bases with no gene match: 21. In DNA, the CDR3 is TGTGCCAGCAGTCCCACCCGATCACCTTGGACTAGCTTAGGCACAGATACGCAGTATTTT. It encodes CASSPTRSPWTSLGTDTQYF.

This sequence joins TRBV7-2 and TRBJ2-2; no reliable D call. The V gene's germline CDR1 is SGHTA and CDR2 FQGNSA. The CDR3 has 12 residues. The V end lost 5 bases, the J end lost 2 bases, and 3 bases lay between the germline ends. The CDR3 spells CASSINTGELFF. CDR3 DNA sequence: TGTGCCAGCAGCATAAACACCGGGGAGCTGTTTTTT. Looking up the rest from reference TRBV7-2 and TRBJ2-2 gives the full variable domain: GAGVSQSPSNKVTEKGKDVELRCDPISGHTALYWYRQSLGQGLEFLIYFQGNSAPDKSGLPSDRFSAERTGGSVSTLTIQRTQQEDSAVYLCASSINTGELFFGEGSRLTVL.

This rearrangement joins TRBV10-3 to TRBJ2-1; 9 bases agree with TRBD1. This CDR3 has 12 amino acids. Germline loops: CDR1 ENHRY, CDR2 SYGVKD. Losses at the gene ends were 8 bases for V and 5 bases for J; bases not matched to a gene: 1. CDR3: CAIRDRDNEQFF. In nucleotides, the CDR3 is TGTGCCATCCGGGACAGGGACAATGAGCAGTTCTTC.

This chain links TRBV27 with TRBJ1-6, with D maybe TRBD1 (5 bases). This CDR3 is built from 16 residues. Per germline, CDR1 MNHEY and CDR2 SMNVEV (reference sequence). Trimming left V 5 bases short and J 0 bases short, with 11 bases between. CDR3 DNA: TGTGCCAGCAGTAATGGGGGGTACTCCTATAATTCACCCCTCCACTTT. Translated: CASSNGGYSYNSPLHF.

This chain uses TRBV6-5 with TRBJ2-1; a possible D gene is TRBD1 (5 bases). This CDR3 spans 14 amino acids. The V end was cut by 8 bases, the J end by 4 bases, with 15 bases between. From germline, CDR1 is MNHEY and CDR2 SVGAGI. Written as DNA, the CDR3 is TGTGCCAGCGCACACCGAAGGGGATACAATGAGCAGTTCTTC. Translated, it gives CASAHRRGYNEQFF.

This sequence joins TRBV5-6 and TRBJ2-5, with 7 bases identical to TRBD1. The germline CDR1 and CDR2 sequences are SGHDT and YYEEEE. J was trimmed by 0 bases and V by 4 bases; bases with no gene match: 6. CDR3 size: 15 residues. CDR3 nucleotide sequence: TGTGCCAGCAGCGACTACAGGGGTGACCAAGAGACCCAGTACTTC. The encoded protein is CASSDYRGDQETQYF. Drawing the rest from reference TRBV5-6 and TRBJ2-5, the complete variable domain is DAGVTQSPTHLIKTRGQQVTLRCSPKSGHDTVSWYQQALGQGPQFIFQYYEEEERQRGNFPDRFSGHQFPNYSSELNVNALLLGDSALYLCASSDYRGDQETQYFGPGTRLLVL.

This clone has more than one count but fewer than ten. V and J are TRBV5-4 and TRBJ1-4; 9 bases map to TRBD1. Germline values: CDR1 SGHNT, CDR2 YYREEE (reference sequence). There are 16 residues in the CDR3. V was clipped by 4 bases and J by 4 bases; unmatched bases: 8. The CDR3 sequence is CASSGQPGQGNEKLFF. CDR3 coding DNA: TGTGCCAGCAGCGGACAGCCGGGACAGGGTAATGAAAAACTGTTTTTT. The whole variable domain, remainder taken from reference TRBV5-4 and TRBJ1-4, is ETGVTQSPTHLIKTRGQQVTLRCSSQSGHNTVSWYQQALGQGPQFIFQYYREEENGRGNFPPRFSGLQFPNYSSELNVNALELDDSALYLCASSGQPGQGNEKLFFGSGTQLSVL.

The V and J genes are TRBV11-2 and TRBJ1-1; a weak D match, TRBD1 (6 bases). Germline CDR1 and CDR2: SGHAT and FQNNGV. The V gene lost 0 bases and the J gene lost 4 bases, with 18 bases spanning the gap. This CDR3 is 17 amino acids long. The chain's CDR3 is CASSLDLGGGGLTEAFF. The CDR3 DNA sequence: TGTGCCAGCAGCTTAGATCTCGGAGGTGGGGGCCTCACTGAAGCTTTCTTT.